The 24 T cell receptor beta chains below were found in one sample sequenced in a study of technical replicates of blood from a few donors. Profiled with immunoSEQ multiplex PCR; TCRdb holds only in-frame clones, not every one. The sample holds roughly 80,000 clones; 85% to 95% are singletons and the top ten take less than 0.5%. The source material was T cells isolated from PBMCs. These receptors all come from a human donor in good health.

The sample holds a few counts of this clone. The rearrangement joins TRBV30 to TRBJ1-3; 8 bases map to TRBD1. CDR3 length: 13 amino acids. The V gene's germline CDR1 is GTSNPN and CDR2 SVGIG (reference sequence). After removal of 4 bases from V and 4 bases from J, the junction contained 3 bases not matched to a gene. DNA for the CDR3: TGTGCCTGGAATACAGGGGGAGGAAACACCATATATTTT. Translation gives CAWNTGGGNTIYF.

V is TRBV5-1 and J is TRBJ2-7; D not certain. From germline, CDR1 is SGHRS and CDR2 YFSETQ. CDR3 length: 13 amino acids. V lost 1 base, J lost 4 bases, and 9 bases lay in between. The CDR3 loop reads CASSLMADYEQYF. The CDR3 nucleotides are TGCGCCAGCAGCTTGATGGCGGATTACGAGCAGTACTTC.

With regard to this clone: One end of the junction fails to match germline, which may point to a read error. The rearrangement uses TRBV11-3 and TRBJ2-2; 8 bases are shared with TRBD1. This CDR3 comprises 18 residues. CDR1 is SGHNT, CDR2 YENEEA, per germline. CDR3 loop: CASSLDQGAILDTGELFF. As DNA, the CDR3 is TGTGCCAGTAGCTTAGATCAGGGGGCAATCTTGGACACCGGGGAGCTGTTTTTT.

In the case of this clone: One end of the junction fails to match germline, which may point to a read error. The chain employs TRBV6-1 and TRBJ2-5; TRBD2 matches at 10 bases. The CDR3 has 15 residues. CDR1 and CDR2 from the germline V gene are MNHNS and SASEGT. The CDR3: CASTEGLADVETQYF. CDR3 in DNA: TGTGCCAGCACTGAAGGACTAGCGGATGTAGAGACCCAGTACTTC.

This clone was seen a handful of times. The chain joins TRBV19 to TRBJ1-5; D not resolved. CDR3 length: 12 amino acids. CDR1 and CDR2 (germline): LNHDA, SQIVND (reference sequence). V was pared by 4 bases and J by 3 bases, with 4 bases between. CDR3 nucleotides: TGTGCCAGTAGTAGGCCCAATCAGCCCCAGCATTTT. Protein sequence: CASSRPNQPQHF.

This clone was observed once. V is TRBV18 and J is TRBJ2-7; possible D gene TRBD2, 6 bases. Trimming stripped 5 bases from V and 0 bases from J, with 11 bases between. CDR1 and CDR2 from the germline V gene are KGHSH and LQKENI. The CDR3 runs to 14 residues. CDR3 coding DNA: TGTGCCAGCTCATCAGCGGGTTCCTCCTACGAGCAGTACTTC. Protein product: CASSSAGSSYEQYF.

This sequence joins TRBV10-1 and TRBJ2-2; D not certain. This CDR3 has 13 amino acids. The V end lost 1 base, the J end lost 3 bases, and 3 bases lay between the germline ends. Germline V lookup: CDR1 WNHNN, CDR2 SYGVQD (reference sequence). CDR3 residues: CASSEYYTGELFF. The CDR3 DNA reads TGCGCCAGCAGTGAGTACTACACCGGGGAGCTGTTTTTT.

The CDR3 sequence is CASSFSGGLATNEKLFF. CDR3 nucleotide sequence: TGTGCCAGCAGTTTTAGCGGGGGTCTTGCAACTAATGAAAAACTGTTTTTT. The chain uses TRBV27 and TRBJ1-4; D perhaps matches TRBD1 (5 bases). Deletions cut 3 bases from V and 0 bases from J, with 14 bases between. This CDR3 is 17 amino acids long. Germline CDR1 reads MNHEY; CDR2 reads SMNVEV (reference sequence).

The V and J genes are TRBV27 and TRBJ2-1; a weak D match, TRBD1 (6 bases). The CDR3 has 15 residues. The V end was cut by 2 bases, the J end by 0 bases, with 8 bases between. The germline gives CDR1 MNHEY, CDR2 SMNVEV (reference sequence). CDR3 residues: CASSLKDSSYNEQFF. DNA of the CDR3: TGTGCCAGCAGTTTAAAGGACAGCTCCTACAATGAGCAGTTCTTC.

The rearrangement uses TRBV9 and TRBJ2-7; perhaps TRBD2 as D (5 bases). The V gene's germline CDR1 is SGDLS and CDR2 YYNGEE. Trimming cost V 2 bases and J 0 bases, with 9 bases left between them. The CDR3 loop spans 14 amino acids. DNA for the CDR3: TGTGCCAGCAGCGTTACGGGAACCTCCTACGAGCAGTACTTC. It translates to CASSVTGTSYEQYF.

V and J are TRBV6-6 and TRBJ1-5, with D possibly matching TRBD1 (6 bases). This CDR3 comprises 14 residues. V dropped 6 bases and J dropped 5 bases, with 14 bases sitting between them. CDR1 is MNHNY and CDR2 is SVGAGI in the germline V gene (reference sequence). CDR3 in amino acids: CASSPQGLHQPQHF. The CDR3 DNA is TGTGCCAGCAGCCCCCAGGGGCTTCATCAGCCCCAGCATTTT.

With regard to this clone: This sample also contains other DNA sequences that code for the same CDR3. V is TRBV7-2 and J is TRBJ2-1, with 7 bases matching TRBD2. This CDR3 comprises 14 residues. Germline CDR1 SGHTA, CDR2 FQGNSA. V lost 0 bases, J lost 4 bases, and 0 bases stayed unmatched. DNA of the CDR3: TGTGCCAGCAGCTTAGCGGGAGGGTACAATGAGCAGTTCTTC. Protein: CASSLAGGYNEQFF.

This clone was found once. CDR3 sequence: CASSPREGWYEQYF. The CDR3 DNA reads TGTGCCAGCAGCCCCCGGGAGGGTTGGTACGAGCAGTACTTC. The chain links TRBV9 to TRBJ2-7; 8 bases fit TRBD2. The CDR3 consists of 14 residues. The ends lost 4 bases at V and 4 bases at J; junction bases unmatched: 7. CDR1 and CDR2 from the germline V gene are SGDLS and YYNGEE.

The rearrangement links TRBV28 to TRBJ1-2; D possibly corresponds to TRBD1 (5 bases). The CDR3 spans 12 residues. Per germline, CDR1 MDHEN and CDR2 SYDVKM. The V gene lost 6 bases and the J gene lost 8 bases, with 13 bases spanning the gap. The CDR3 here is CASSQNRWGYTF. CDR3 bases: TGTGCCAGCAGCCAAAACAGGTGGGGCTACACCTTC.

The chain has TRBV5-4 and TRBJ2-2; TRBD1 matches at 10 bases. Germline V gives CDR1 SGHNT, CDR2 YYREEE (reference sequence). V dropped 3 bases and J dropped 6; count of bases not matched to a gene: 2. The CDR3 consists of 14 residues. CDR3 sequence reads: CASSSGQGAGELFF. The CDR3 DNA is TGTGCCAGCAGCTCTGGACAGGGGGCCGGGGAGCTGTTTTTT.

The chain has TRBV4-1 and TRBJ2-6; D gene unclear. The length of the CDR3 is 17 residues. CDR1 and CDR2 from the germline V gene are MGHRA and YSYEKL. V gave up 0 bases and J gave up 0 bases, with 9 bases separating them. The CDR3: CASSQEPRNSGANVLTF. The CDR3 coding sequence is TGCGCCAGCAGCCAAGAGCCGCGGAACTCTGGGGCCAACGTCCTGACTTTC.

The V and J genes are TRBV18 and TRBJ1-1; D gene unclear. The length of the CDR3 is 13 residues. In germline, CDR1 is KGHSH, CDR2 LQKENI. Trimming removed 4 bases at V and 1 base at J, with 7 bases between. The CDR3 nucleotides read TGTGCCAGCTCACTTCAGGAGAACACTGAAGCTTTCTTT. Its protein product is CASSLQENTEAFF. Combining the CDR3 with reference TRBV18 and TRBJ1-1 gives the whole variable domain NAGVMQNPRHLVRRRGQEARLRCSPMKGHSHVYWYRQLPEEGLKFMVYLQKENIIDESGMPKERFSAEFPKEGPSILRIQQVVRGDSAAYFCASSLQENTEAFFGQGTRLTVV.

The chain links TRBV19 to TRBJ1-1, with TRBD1 matching 7 bases. CDR1 and CDR2 (germline): LNHDA, SQIVND (reference sequence). The length of the CDR3 is 15 residues. Trimming cost V 8 bases and J 0 bases; bases outside gene matches: 9. The CDR3 loop reads CASGLRQGMNTEAFF. The DNA for the CDR3 is TGTGCCAGTGGTCTACGACAGGGTATGAACACTGAAGCTTTCTTT.

This chain connects TRBV9 to TRBJ2-5; D gene unclear. V lost 1 base and J 5 bases, leaving 9 bases between the germline ends. CDR3 size: 13 residues. The V gene's germline CDR1 is SGDLS and CDR2 YYNGEE. The DNA for the CDR3 is TGTGCCAGCAGCGTACGCGGAGCGGAGACCCAGTACTTC. Translated: CASSVRGAETQYF.

This chain uses TRBV19 with TRBJ2-7; 11 bases align to TRBD2. The CDR3 covers 13 residues. The germline gives CDR1 LNHDA, CDR2 SQIVND (reference sequence). Trimming took 5 bases from V and 6 from J; bases not matched to a gene: 3. The CDR3 sequence is CASSWLAGGEQYF. CDR3 DNA: TGTGCCAGTAGTTGGCTAGCGGGAGGCGAGCAGTACTTC.

The chain employs TRBV7-9 and TRBJ1-3; TRBD1 matches at 7 bases. V gave up 5 bases and J gave up 1 base; unmatched junction bases: 17. This CDR3 region has 19 residues. Per germline, CDR1 SEHNR and CDR2 FQNEAQ (reference sequence). CDR3 sequence (DNA): TGTGCCAGCAGCCGACTTTTAGGGGGCTGGGCGTCTTCTGGAAACACCATATATTTT. Protein product: CASSRLLGGWASSGNTIYF.

V and J are TRBV21-1 and TRBJ2-7; the table assigns TRBD2, which was not confirmed against the DNA. TRBV21-1 is a documented pseudogene. CDR3 size: 16 residues. The CDR3 is CASSTISRDLPFQQYF. DNA of the CDR3: TGTGCCAGCAGCACCATCTCCCGGGATCTCCCGTTTCAGCAGTACTTC.

The rearrangement uses TRBV18 and TRBJ2-2, with TRBD2 matching 9 bases. Trimming cost V 2 bases and J 3 bases; bases outside gene matches: 1. CDR3 length equals 15 residues. Germline V lookup: CDR1 KGHSH, CDR2 LQKENI. The CDR3 loop is CASSPAGGDTGELFF. In nucleotides, the CDR3 is TGTGCCAGCTCACCAGCGGGAGGGGACACCGGGGAGCTGTTTTTT.

The rearrangement links TRBV2 to TRBJ1-1; 9 nucleotides line up with TRBD1. The CDR3 is 15 residues long. The germline gives CDR1 SNHLY, CDR2 FYNNEI. J lost 4 bases, V lost 6 bases, and 9 bases had no gene match. The CDR3 nucleotides are TGTGCCAGCAGCCCCCTGTGGGACAGGGTCACTGAAGCTTTCTTT. Protein: CASSPLWDRVTEAFF.